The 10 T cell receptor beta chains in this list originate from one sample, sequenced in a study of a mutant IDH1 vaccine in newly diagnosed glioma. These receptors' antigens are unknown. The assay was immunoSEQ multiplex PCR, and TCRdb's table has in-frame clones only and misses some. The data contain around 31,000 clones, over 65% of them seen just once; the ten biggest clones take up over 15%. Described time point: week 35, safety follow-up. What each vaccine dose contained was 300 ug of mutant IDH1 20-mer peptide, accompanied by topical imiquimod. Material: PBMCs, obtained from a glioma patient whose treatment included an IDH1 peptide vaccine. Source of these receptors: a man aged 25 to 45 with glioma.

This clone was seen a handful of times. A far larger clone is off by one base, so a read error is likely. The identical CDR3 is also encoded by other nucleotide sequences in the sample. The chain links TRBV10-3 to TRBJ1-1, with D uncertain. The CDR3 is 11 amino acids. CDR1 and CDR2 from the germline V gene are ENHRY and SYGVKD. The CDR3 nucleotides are TGTGCCAGCAGTTACTCATCTGAAGCTTTCTTT. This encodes CASSYSSEAFF.

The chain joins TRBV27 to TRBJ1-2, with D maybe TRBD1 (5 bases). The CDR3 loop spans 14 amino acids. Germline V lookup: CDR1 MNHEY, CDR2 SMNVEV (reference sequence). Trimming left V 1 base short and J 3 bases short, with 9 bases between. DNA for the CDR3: TGTGCCAGCAGTTTATTTCAAGGGGACTATGGCTACACCTTC. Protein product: CASSLFQGDYGYTF.

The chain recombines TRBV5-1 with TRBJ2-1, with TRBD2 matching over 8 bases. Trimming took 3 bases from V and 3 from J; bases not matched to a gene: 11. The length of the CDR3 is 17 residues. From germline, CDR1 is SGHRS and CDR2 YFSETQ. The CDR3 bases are TGCGCCAGCAGCTCCGGACTAGCCGGAGGAGTCTACAATGAGCAGTTCTTC. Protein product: CASSSGLAGGVYNEQFF.

CDR3 sequence reads: CASSDDGGTNSYEQYF. The CDR3 region has the DNA TGTGCCAGCAGCGATGACGGGGGGACGAACTCCTACGAGCAGTACTTC. The chain combines TRBV5-5 with TRBJ2-7; 7 nucleotides line up with TRBD2. The ends lost 4 bases at V and 0 bases at J; junction bases unmatched: 10. The CDR3 extends over 16 amino acids. Germline assignment: CDR1 SGHKS and CDR2 YYEKEE (reference sequence).

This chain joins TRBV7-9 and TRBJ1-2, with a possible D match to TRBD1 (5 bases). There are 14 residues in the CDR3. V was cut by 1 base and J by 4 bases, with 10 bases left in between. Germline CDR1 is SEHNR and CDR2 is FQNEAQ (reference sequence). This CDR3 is CASSLVGGSYGYTF. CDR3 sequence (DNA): TGTGCCAGCAGCTTAGTTGGGGGAAGCTATGGCTACACCTTC.

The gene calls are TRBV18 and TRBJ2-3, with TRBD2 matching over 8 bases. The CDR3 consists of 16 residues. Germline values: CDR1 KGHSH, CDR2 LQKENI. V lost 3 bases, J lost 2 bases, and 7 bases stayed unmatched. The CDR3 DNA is TGTGCCAGCTCACCGTCGACTAGCGCCTACACAGATACGCAGTATTTT. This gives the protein CASSPSTSAYTDTQYF.

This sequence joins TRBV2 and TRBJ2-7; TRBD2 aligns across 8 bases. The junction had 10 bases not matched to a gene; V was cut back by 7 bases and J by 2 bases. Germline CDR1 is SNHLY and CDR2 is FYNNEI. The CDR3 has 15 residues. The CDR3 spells CASTPRTGGPYEQYF. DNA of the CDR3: TGTGCCAGCACCCCCAGGACGGGGGGGCCCTACGAGCAGTACTTC.

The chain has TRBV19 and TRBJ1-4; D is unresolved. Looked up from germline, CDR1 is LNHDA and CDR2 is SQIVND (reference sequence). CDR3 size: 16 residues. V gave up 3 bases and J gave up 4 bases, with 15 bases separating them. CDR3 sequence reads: CASSIPRTSFNEKLFF. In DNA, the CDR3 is TGTGCCAGTAGTATCCCTCGGACGTCCTTTAATGAAAAACTGTTTTTT.

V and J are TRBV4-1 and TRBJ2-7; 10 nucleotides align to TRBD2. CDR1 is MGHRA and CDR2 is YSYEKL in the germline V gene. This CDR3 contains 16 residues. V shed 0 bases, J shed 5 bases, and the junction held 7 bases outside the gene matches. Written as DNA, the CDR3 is TGCGCCAGCAGCCAAGATCCTAGCGGGAGTTTCGACGAGCAGTACTTC. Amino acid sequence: CASSQDPSGSFDEQYF.

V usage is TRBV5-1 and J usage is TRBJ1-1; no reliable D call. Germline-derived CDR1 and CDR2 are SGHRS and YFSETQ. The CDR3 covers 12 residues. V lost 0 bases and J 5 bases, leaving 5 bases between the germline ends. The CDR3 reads CASSLVGTEAFF. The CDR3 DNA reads TGCGCCAGCAGCTTGGTGGGGACTGAAGCTTTCTTT.